The 9 T cell receptor beta chains listed next were all sequenced from one sample in a study of radiation and T cells in renal cell carcinoma. Measured with immunoSEQ multiplex PCR; TCRdb has only the in-frame clones, and not every one. The data hold roughly 130,000 clones, with about 81% observed a single time. Time point defined: blood 2 weeks post-SBRT. Documented treatment: 15 Gy SBRT to primary tumor, nephrectomy 4 weeks later. This material consisted of blood, taken from a patient whose treatment included radiotherapy and nephrectomy. All receptors derive from a woman aged 55-70 years with renal cell carcinoma.

The CDR3 sequence is CASSPEGGSRAGTGELFF. The CDR3 nucleotides read TGTGCCAGCAGCCCAGAGGGGGGCAGCCGAGCTGGAACCGGGGAGCTGTTTTTT. The chain links TRBV7-9 to TRBJ2-2; D is tentatively TRBD1 or TRBD2 (6 bases each). Between the trimmed V and J ends, which lost 5 bases and 5 bases, there was a span of 24 bases. Per the germline V gene, CDR1 is SEHNR and CDR2 is FQNEAQ (reference sequence). CDR3 length: 18 residues.

This clone was observed a single time. The chain uses TRBV6-1 and TRBJ2-1, with 11 positions matching TRBD2. Germline CDR1 reads MNHNS; CDR2 reads SASEGT. This CDR3 is built from 15 residues. With 3 bases clipped from V and 4 bases from J, the junction kept 2 bases outside the gene matches. For the CDR3, the DNA is TGTGCCAGCAGTGACTTAGCGGGGGGGTACAATGAGCAGTTCTTC. Translation: CASSDLAGGYNEQFF.

This sequence joins TRBV5-6 and TRBJ1-3, with 7 bases lining up with TRBD1. The V and J ends lost 2 bases and 3 bases, in that order; junction bases with no gene match: 11. Germline assignment: CDR1 SGHDT and CDR2 YYEEEE. This CDR3 contains 17 residues. CDR3 residues: CASSFPTGPLGGNTIYF. The CDR3 DNA reads as TGTGCCAGCAGCTTCCCGACAGGGCCCTTGGGTGGAAACACCATATATTTT.

The V gene is TRBV6-1, the J gene TRBJ2-7; tentatively, D is TRBD2 (5 bases). The CDR3 is 13 residues long. V was pared by 3 bases and J by 7 bases, with 13 bases between. Germline V gene lookup returns CDR1 MNHNS and CDR2 SASEGT. CDR3 loop: CASSDSGLGEQYF. The CDR3 coding sequence is TGTGCCAGCAGTGACTCGGGGTTAGGGGAGCAGTACTTC.

This clone was found once. CDR3 nucleotides: TGTGCCAGCAGTATGCAACCGGGACAGGGGGCCTTAGAGCAGTACTTC. Protein sequence: CASSMQPGQGALEQYF. The chain joins TRBV6-6 to TRBJ2-7; 12 nucleotides match TRBD1. V shed 5 bases and J 7 bases; nucleotides not matched to a gene: 12. The CDR3 spans 16 residues. Germline assignment: CDR1 MNHNY and CDR2 SVGAGI (reference sequence).

V and J are TRBV5-1 and TRBJ1-1; the D is unclear. Trimming took 7 bases from V and 5 from J, leaving 9 bases between them. The CDR3 totals 11 residues. Germline V gene lookup returns CDR1 SGHRS and CDR2 YFSETQ. CDR3 residues: CASRLTTEAFF. CDR3 DNA sequence: TGCGCCAGCCGCCTAACGACTGAAGCTTTCTTT.

The chain links TRBV4-3 to TRBJ2-2; D is unresolved. V lost 5 bases and J lost 2, with 9 bases in between. The CDR3 is 14 amino acids. CDR1 is LGHNA and CDR2 is YSLEER in the germline V gene. Written as DNA, the CDR3 is TGCGCCAGCAGCGTCGACCCCAACACCGGGGAGCTGTTTTTT. Its protein is CASSVDPNTGELFF.

The chain combines TRBV7-2 with TRBJ1-5, with TRBD1 as a possible D gene (5 bases). The CDR3 consists of 13 residues. V was pared by 5 bases and J by 7 bases, with 12 bases between. Per germline, CDR1 SGHTA and CDR2 FQGNSA. The CDR3 sequence: CASSLKRDQPQHF. The CDR3 nucleotides are TGTGCCAGCAGCCTAAAAAGGGACCAGCCCCAGCATTTT.

The chain carries TRBV11-2 and TRBJ2-5, with 7 bases fitting TRBD1. The V gene end was trimmed by 7 bases and the J gene end by 1 base; junction bases not matched to a gene: 9. The germline gives CDR1 SGHAT, CDR2 FQNNGV. The CDR3 spans 15 residues. The CDR3 spells CASNSLPGGQETQYF. CDR3 nucleotides: TGTGCCAGCAACTCCCTCCCAGGGGGCCAAGAGACCCAGTACTTC. The whole variable domain, filled in from reference TRBV11-2 and TRBJ2-5, reads EAGVAQSPRYKIIEKRQSVAFWCNPISGHATLYWYQQILGQGPKLLIQFQNNGVVDDSQLPKDRFSAERLKGVDSTLKIQPAKLEDSAVYLCASNSLPGGQETQYFGPGTRLLVL.